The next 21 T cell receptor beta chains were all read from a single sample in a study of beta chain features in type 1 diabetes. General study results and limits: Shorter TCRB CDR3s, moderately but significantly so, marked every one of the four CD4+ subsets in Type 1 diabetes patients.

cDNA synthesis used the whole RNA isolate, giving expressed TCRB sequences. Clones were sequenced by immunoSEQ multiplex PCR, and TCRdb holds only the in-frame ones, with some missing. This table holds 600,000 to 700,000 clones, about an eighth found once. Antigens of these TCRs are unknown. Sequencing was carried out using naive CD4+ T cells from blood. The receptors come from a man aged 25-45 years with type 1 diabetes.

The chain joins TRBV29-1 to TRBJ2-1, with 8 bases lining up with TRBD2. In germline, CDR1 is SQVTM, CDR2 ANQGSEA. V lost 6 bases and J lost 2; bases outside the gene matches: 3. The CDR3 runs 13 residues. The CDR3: CSVGRGAYNEQFF. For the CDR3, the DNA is TGCAGCGTCGGGAGGGGGGCCTACAATGAGCAGTTCTTC.

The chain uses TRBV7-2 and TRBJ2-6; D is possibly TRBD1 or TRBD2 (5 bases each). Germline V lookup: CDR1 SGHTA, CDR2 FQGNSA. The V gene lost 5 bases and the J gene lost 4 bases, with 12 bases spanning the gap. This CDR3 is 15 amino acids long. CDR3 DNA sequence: TGTGCCAGCAGCGTTATTGGGGGAGGGGCCAACGTCCTGACTTTC. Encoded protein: CASSVIGGGANVLTF.

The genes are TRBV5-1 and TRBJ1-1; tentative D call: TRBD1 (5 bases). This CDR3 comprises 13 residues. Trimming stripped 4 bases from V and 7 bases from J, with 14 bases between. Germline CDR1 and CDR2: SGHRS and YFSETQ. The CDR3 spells CASSAAGWREAFF. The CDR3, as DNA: TGCGCCAGCAGCGCCGCAGGGTGGCGTGAAGCTTTCTTT.

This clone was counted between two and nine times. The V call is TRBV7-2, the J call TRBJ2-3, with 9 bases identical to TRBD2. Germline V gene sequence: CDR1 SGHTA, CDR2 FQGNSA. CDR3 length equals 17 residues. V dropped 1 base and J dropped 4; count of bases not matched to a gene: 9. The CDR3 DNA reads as TGTGCCAGCAGCTTAGTAAGGGCGGGGGGGCCCGCAGATACGCAGTATTTT. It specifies CASSLVRAGGPADTQYF. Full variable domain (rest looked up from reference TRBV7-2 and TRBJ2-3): GAGVSQSPSNKVTEKGKDVELRCDPISGHTALYWYRQSLGQGLEFLIYFQGNSAPDKSGLPSDRFSAERTGGSVSTLTIQRTQQEDSAVYLCASSLVRAGGPADTQYFGPGTRLTVL.

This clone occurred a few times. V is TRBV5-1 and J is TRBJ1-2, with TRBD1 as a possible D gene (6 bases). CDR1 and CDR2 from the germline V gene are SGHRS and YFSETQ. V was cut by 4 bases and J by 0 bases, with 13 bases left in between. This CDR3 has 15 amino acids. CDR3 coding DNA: TGCGCCAGCAGCGAAGGGACAAATCCTAACTATGGCTACACCTTC. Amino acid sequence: CASSEGTNPNYGYTF.

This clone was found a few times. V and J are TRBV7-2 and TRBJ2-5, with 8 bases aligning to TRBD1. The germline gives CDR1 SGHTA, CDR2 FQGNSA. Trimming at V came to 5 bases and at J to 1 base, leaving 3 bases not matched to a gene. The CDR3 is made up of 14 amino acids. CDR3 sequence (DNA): TGTGCCAGCAGCCTGGACAGGGTCCAAGAGACCCAGTACTTC. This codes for CASSLDRVQETQYF.

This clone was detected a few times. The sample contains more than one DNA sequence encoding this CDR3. This CDR3 reads CSVEVGGGYGYTF. CDR3 in DNA: TGCAGCGTTGAAGTAGGTGGGGGCTATGGCTACACCTTC. The chain uses TRBV29-1 and TRBJ1-2; perhaps TRBD1 as D (5 bases). Germline loops: CDR1 SQVTM, CDR2 ANQGSEA. The CDR3 loop spans 13 amino acids. Trimming shortened V by 1 base and J by 4 bases, and 10 bases separated the two germline ends.

DNA for the CDR3: TGTGCCAGCAGCTCAACCACAGGGACAGGGAACCAAGAGACCCAGTACTTC. The encoded protein is CASSSTTGTGNQETQYF. V and J are TRBV5-6 and TRBJ2-5; 9 bases map to TRBD1. This CDR3 comprises 17 residues. V was clipped by 3 bases and J by 0 bases; unmatched bases: 9. The germline gives CDR1 SGHDT, CDR2 YYEEEE.

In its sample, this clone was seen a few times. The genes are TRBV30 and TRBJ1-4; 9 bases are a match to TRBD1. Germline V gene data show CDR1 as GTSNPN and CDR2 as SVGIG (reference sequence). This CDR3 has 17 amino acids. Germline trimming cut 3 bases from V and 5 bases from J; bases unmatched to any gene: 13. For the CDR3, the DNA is TGTGCCTGGAGACCCATGAGGGGACAGGGATTGAATGAAAAACTGTTTTTT. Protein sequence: CAWRPMRGQGLNEKLFF.

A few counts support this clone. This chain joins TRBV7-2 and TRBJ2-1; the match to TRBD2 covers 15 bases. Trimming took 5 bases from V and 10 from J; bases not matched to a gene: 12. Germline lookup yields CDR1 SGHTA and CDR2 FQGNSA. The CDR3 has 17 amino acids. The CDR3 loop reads CASSAGLAGGPRLEQFF. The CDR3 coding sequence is TGTGCCAGCAGCGCGGGACTAGCGGGGGGCCCTCGTCTGGAGCAGTTCTTC.

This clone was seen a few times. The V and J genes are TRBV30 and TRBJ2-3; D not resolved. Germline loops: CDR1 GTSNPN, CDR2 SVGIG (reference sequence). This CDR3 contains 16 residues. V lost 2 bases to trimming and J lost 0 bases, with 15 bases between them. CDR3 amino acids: CAWSPSEAASTDTQYF. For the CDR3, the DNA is TGTGCCTGGAGTCCCTCGGAAGCCGCTAGCACAGATACGCAGTATTTT.

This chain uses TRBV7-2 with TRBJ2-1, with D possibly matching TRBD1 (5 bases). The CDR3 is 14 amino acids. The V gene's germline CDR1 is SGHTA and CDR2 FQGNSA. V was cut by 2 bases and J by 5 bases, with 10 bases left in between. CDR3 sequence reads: CASSLIRQNNEQFF. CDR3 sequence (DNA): TGTGCCAGCAGCTTAATTAGACAGAACAATGAGCAGTTCTTC.

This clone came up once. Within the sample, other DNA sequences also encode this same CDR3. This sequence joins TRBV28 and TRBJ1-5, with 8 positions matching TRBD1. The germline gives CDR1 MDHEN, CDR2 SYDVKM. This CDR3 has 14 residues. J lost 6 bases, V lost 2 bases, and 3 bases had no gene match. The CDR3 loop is CASSLGQGGQPQHF. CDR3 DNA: TGTGCCAGCAGTTTAGGACAGGGAGGTCAGCCCCAGCATTTT.

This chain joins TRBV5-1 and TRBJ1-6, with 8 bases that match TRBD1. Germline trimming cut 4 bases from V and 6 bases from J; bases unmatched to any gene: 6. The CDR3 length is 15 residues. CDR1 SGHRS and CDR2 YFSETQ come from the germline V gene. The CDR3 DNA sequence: TGCGCCAGCAGCATGACGGGACAGGTTAATTCACCCCTCCACTTT. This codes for CASSMTGQVNSPLHF.

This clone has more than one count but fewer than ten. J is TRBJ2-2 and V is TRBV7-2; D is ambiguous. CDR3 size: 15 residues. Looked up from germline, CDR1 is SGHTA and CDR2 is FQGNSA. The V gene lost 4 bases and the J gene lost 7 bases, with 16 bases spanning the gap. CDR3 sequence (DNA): TGTGCCAGCAGCTCCTTGGGCAGCCCGGGCGGGGAGCTGTTTTTT. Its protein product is CASSSLGSPGGELFF.

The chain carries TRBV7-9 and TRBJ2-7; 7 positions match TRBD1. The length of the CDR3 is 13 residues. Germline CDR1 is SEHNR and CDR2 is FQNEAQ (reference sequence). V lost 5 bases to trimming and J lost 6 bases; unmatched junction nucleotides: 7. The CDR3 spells CASSAGTASEQYF. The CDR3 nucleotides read TGTGCCAGCAGCGCCGGGACAGCTAGCGAGCAGTACTTC.

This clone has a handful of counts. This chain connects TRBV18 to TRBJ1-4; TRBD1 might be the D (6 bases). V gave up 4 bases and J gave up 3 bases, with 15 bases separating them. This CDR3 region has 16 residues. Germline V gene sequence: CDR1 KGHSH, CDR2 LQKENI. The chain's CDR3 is CASSLIRDRPNEKLFF. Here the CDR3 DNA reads TGTGCCAGCTCACTCATACGCGACAGGCCTAATGAAAAACTGTTTTTT.

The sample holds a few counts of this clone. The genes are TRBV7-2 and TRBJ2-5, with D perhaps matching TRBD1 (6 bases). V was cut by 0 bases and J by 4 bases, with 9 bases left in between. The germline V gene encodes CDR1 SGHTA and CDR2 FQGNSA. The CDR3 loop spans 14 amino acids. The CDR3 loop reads CASSLAGQRETQYF. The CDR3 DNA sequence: TGTGCCAGCAGCTTAGCCGGACAGCGAGAGACCCAGTACTTC.

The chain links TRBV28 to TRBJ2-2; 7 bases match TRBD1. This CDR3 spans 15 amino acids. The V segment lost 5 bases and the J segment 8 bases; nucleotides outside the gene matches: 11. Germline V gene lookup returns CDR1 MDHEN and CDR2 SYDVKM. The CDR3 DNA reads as TGTGCCAGCAGTACACAAAACAGGGGTTTTGGGGAGCTGTTTTTT. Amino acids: CASSTQNRGFGELFF.

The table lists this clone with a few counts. The CDR3: CASSTGQDTYEQYF. CDR3 DNA: TGCGCCAGCAGCACCGGACAGGACACCTACGAGCAGTACTTC. The chain has TRBV5-1 and TRBJ2-7; 7 nucleotides match TRBD1. The V and J ends lost 4 bases and 2 bases, in that order; junction bases with no gene match: 6. Per germline, CDR1 SGHRS and CDR2 YFSETQ. The CDR3 loop spans 14 amino acids.

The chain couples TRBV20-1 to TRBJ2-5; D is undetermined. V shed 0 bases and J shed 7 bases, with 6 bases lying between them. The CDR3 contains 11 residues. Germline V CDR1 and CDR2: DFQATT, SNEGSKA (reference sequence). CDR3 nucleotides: TGCAGTGCTAGAGAACCCATGACCCAGTACTTC. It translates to CSAREPMTQYF.